The source of this T cell receptor beta chain is a study of T-cell reconstitution after alpha-beta-depleted transplantation in children. For TCRbeta, the library was prepared with unique molecular identifiers. TCRdb re-derived calls from the PCR reads in MiXCR, one entry per CDR3 protein. The table lists some 530,000 distinct CDR3 sequences, around 13% of them singletons. A few counts support this clonotype. The CDR3 runs 15 residues. Germline CDR1 SGHAT, CDR2 FQNNGV. Trimming at V came to 3 bases and at J to 1 base, leaving 5 bases not matched to a gene. This chain joins TRBV11-2 and TRBJ2-5; TRBD1 agrees at 7 bases. The material was PBMCs from the stem cell graft donor, obtained from the stem cell graft. This clonotype was sampled from a human donor who donated a stem cell graft to a child with combined immunodeficiency. This CDR3 is CASSLGQIVQETQYF. The CDR3 DNA reads as TGTGCCAGCAGCTTGGGACAGATAGTCCAAGAGACCCAGTACTTC.